The entry that follows covers one T cell receptor (beta chain) sequence. No antigen is known for it. With the read ending 3 residues before the CDR3 end, the germline J gene is used to fill in that end. The sample belongs to a study of T cells in women clearing cervical HPV infection. Whole-study findings and limits: Cases carried less TRBV6-7 than controls: approximately 0.1% versus 0.16%. Unknown T-cell numbers per sample may underlie the richness differences. CIN3+ cases had significantly higher TCR repertoire richness than controls, but evenness did not differ.

The table came from immunoSEQ multiplex PCR; TCRdb's copy has only in-frame clones and leaves some out. This sample's table has 49,000 or so clones. This CDR3 comprises 13 residues. V lost 5 bases and J 2 bases, leaving 10 bases between the germline ends. Germline assignment: CDR1 SGHTA and CDR2 FQGNSA. The rearrangement uses TRBV7-2 and TRBJ2-7; D is uncertain. Sequences were obtained from blood buffy coat. The TCR comes from a woman aged 18-69 years with a cervical HPV16 infection that either progressed to CIN3+ or cleared (not recorded which). The CDR3 loop is CASSLAPTYEQYF. The sequenced part of the CDR3 DNA is TGTGCCAGCAGCCTGGCCCCGACCTACGAG.